This T cell receptor (beta chain) was recovered during a study of cytomegalovirus exposure and HLA in healthy donors. 60 Vbeta and 13 Jbeta primers were used in PCR. The repertoire was sequenced with immunoSEQ multiplex PCR; TCRdb's copy has only in-frame clones and lacks some. The table lists around 130,000 clones, 75% to 90% of them singletons. Trimming took 5 bases from V and 2 from J; bases not matched to a gene: 6. The germline gives CDR1 SGHTA, CDR2 FQGNSA. The CDR3 is 15 residues long. V gene TRBV7-2 combines with J gene TRBJ2-5; TRBD1 matches 9 bases. This receptor was taken from a man between 35 and 55 years old in good health and CMV-seronegative. The material sequenced was PBMCs. The CDR3 here is CASSPRQGGQETQYF. In DNA, the CDR3 is TGTGCCAGCAGCCCTAGACAGGGGGGACAAGAGACCCAGTACTTC. Full variable domain (rest looked up from reference TRBV7-2 and TRBJ2-5): GAGVSQSPSNKVTEKGKDVELRCDPISGHTALYWYRQSLGQGLEFLIYFQGNSAPDKSGLPSDRFSAERTGGSVSTLTIQRTQQEDSAVYLCASSPRQGGQETQYFGPGTRLLVL.